This passage covers 20 T cell receptor beta chains from one sample sequenced in a study of T cell changes during pregnancy in multiple sclerosis. Measured with immunoSEQ multiplex PCR; TCRdb has only the in-frame clones, and not every one. The table has some 66,000 clones, more than 85% seen once. The material sequenced was CD8+ T cells from peripheral blood mononuclear cells, taken before pregnancy. Receptors originate from a female donor with multiple sclerosis, enrolled in a pregnancy study.

This clone has just one count. The CDR3 DNA reads TGTGCCAGCAGTTTAGGCAGGGATATTTACAATGAGCAGTTCTTC. It encodes CASSLGRDIYNEQFF. The rearrangement uses TRBV27 and TRBJ2-1, with a possible D match to TRBD1 (5 bases). The CDR3 is made up of 15 amino acids. Germline CDR1 reads MNHEY; CDR2 reads SMNVEV (reference sequence). Trimming removed 2 bases at V and 4 bases at J, with 12 bases between.

The chain has TRBV7-3 and TRBJ2-1, with 7 bases identical to TRBD2. The CDR3 runs 15 residues. With 5 bases clipped from V and 5 bases from J, the junction kept 9 bases outside the gene matches. The germline V gene encodes CDR1 SGHTA and CDR2 FQGTGA. CDR3 region: CASSLTSERHNEQFF. The CDR3 coding sequence is TGTGCCAGCAGCCTCACTAGCGAGAGACACAATGAGCAGTTCTTC.

V gene TRBV21-1 combines with J gene TRBJ1-1; TRBD1 was called by the table and not checked on the DNA. TRBV21-1 is listed as a pseudogene. CDR3 length equals 19 residues. The CDR3 reads CASSSGFGFLGRVAWEAFF. Here the CDR3 DNA reads TGTGCCAGCAGTTCAGGGTTTGGCTTTCTGGGTCGGGTAGCCTGGGAAGCTTTCTTT.

The chain has TRBV5-8 and TRBJ2-7; TRBD1 matches 9 bases. This CDR3 contains 17 residues. Germline CDR1 and CDR2: SGHTS and YDEGEE. Trimming removed 4 bases from V and 1 base from J; junction bases left unmatched: 12. The CDR3, as DNA: TGTGCCAGCAGCCATCGGACAGGGGCCTCTTTATCCTACGAGCAGTACTTC. Its protein product is CASSHRTGASLSYEQYF.

This rearrangement joins TRBV7-9 to TRBJ2-3, with 9 bases fitting TRBD2. Losses at the gene ends were 5 bases for V and 0 bases for J; bases not matched to a gene: 12. The CDR3 has 18 residues. Per the germline V gene, CDR1 is SEHNR and CDR2 is FQNEAQ (reference sequence). The CDR3 sequence is CASSQQTSGPPSTDTQYF. CDR3 nucleotide sequence: TGTGCCAGCAGCCAACAGACTAGCGGACCGCCTAGCACAGATACGCAGTATTTT.

The chain couples TRBV5-8 to TRBJ2-6; perhaps TRBD2 as D (6 bases). The CDR3 consists of 17 residues. Trimming removed 2 bases at V and 0 bases at J, with 12 bases between. CDR1 and CDR2 from the germline V gene are SGHTS and YDEGEE. CDR3: CASSFRDFFSGANVLTF. Written as DNA, the CDR3 is TGTGCCAGCAGCTTCCGGGACTTCTTCTCTGGGGCCAACGTCCTGACTTTC.

The rearrangement joins TRBV15 to TRBJ1-3, with D maybe TRBD1 (5 bases). CDR1 is LNHNV and CDR2 is YYDKDF in the germline V gene (reference sequence). CDR3 length: 13 residues. Trimming took off 5 bases at V and 4 bases at J, with 9 bases between the two ends. CDR3 residues: CATSGPGGNTIYF. CDR3 nucleotides: TGTGCCACCAGCGGACCAGGGGGAAACACCATATATTTT.

The genes are TRBV19 and TRBJ1-5; D remains unclear. The V gene's germline CDR1 is LNHDA and CDR2 SQIVND (reference sequence). V lost 6 bases and J lost 1, with 16 bases in between. This CDR3 contains 16 residues. CDR3 in DNA: TGTGCCAGTAGCCCCGACGGGTACGCAAGCAATCAGCCCCAGCATTTT. This codes for CASSPDGYASNQPQHF. The whole variable domain, remainder taken from reference TRBV19 and TRBJ1-5, is DGGITQSPKYLFRKEGQNVTLSCEQNLNHDAMYWYRQDPGQGLRLIYYSQIVNDFQKGDIAEGYSVSREKKESFPLTVTSAQKNPTAFYLCASSPDGYASNQPQHFGDGTRLSIL.

The chain couples TRBV6-6 to TRBJ1-1, with a possible D match to TRBD1 (6 bases). Germline values: CDR1 MNHNY, CDR2 SVGAGI (reference sequence). The CDR3 consists of 14 residues. V lost 0 bases and J 2 bases, leaving 7 bases between the germline ends. The chain's CDR3 is CASSYSGANTEAFF. CDR3 sequence (DNA): TGTGCCAGCAGTTACTCGGGGGCTAACACTGAAGCTTTCTTT.

The genes are TRBV6-4 and TRBJ2-3; 9 bases match TRBD2. V lost 0 bases to trimming and J lost 4 bases; unmatched junction nucleotides: 2. This CDR3 is built from 15 residues. Germline assignment: CDR1 MRHNA and CDR2 SNTAGT. The CDR3 DNA reads as TGTGCCAGCAGTGACTCGGGACTAGCCTCAGATACGCAGTATTTT. Translation gives CASSDSGLASDTQYF.

The rearrangement joins TRBV10-1 to TRBJ2-7; 7 nucleotides agree with TRBD1. J lost 6 bases, V lost 5 bases, and 16 bases had no gene match. Germline-derived CDR1 and CDR2 are WNHNN and SYGVQD (reference sequence). The CDR3 is made up of 16 amino acids. This chain's CDR3 is CASSMTGSHRGGEQYF. CDR3 coding DNA: TGCGCCAGCAGTATGACAGGGTCTCACCGAGGCGGCGAGCAGTACTTC.

The chain joins TRBV19 to TRBJ2-5; 9 bases align to TRBD1. The CDR3 is 15 amino acids. V was clipped by 4 bases and J by 5 bases; unmatched bases: 8. Germline assignment: CDR1 LNHDA and CDR2 SQIVND (reference sequence). Written as DNA, the CDR3 is TGTGCCAGTAGTAGACAGGGGGTTAGTACGGAGACCCAGTACTTC. This gives the protein CASSRQGVSTETQYF.

V usage is TRBV15 and J usage is TRBJ1-6, with 8 bases lining up with TRBD1. The junction had 9 bases not matched to a gene; V was cut back by 7 bases and J by 7 bases. The CDR3 length is 15 residues. Germline-derived CDR1 and CDR2 are LNHNV and YYDKDF (reference sequence). The CDR3 DNA reads as TGTGCCACCACCCGGACAGGGACCCTCAATTCACCCCTCCACTTT. It translates to CATTRTGTLNSPLHF.

The V call is TRBV7-3, the J call TRBJ1-6; D possibly corresponds to TRBD1 (6 bases). The ends were cut back, 1 base at V and 6 bases at J, with 13 bases in the middle. The germline CDR1 and CDR2 sequences are SGHTA and FQGTGA. The CDR3 covers 16 residues. CDR3 sequence: CASSLRGRGSNSPLHF. The CDR3 DNA follows: TGTGCCAGCAGCTTAAGAGGCAGGGGAAGTAATTCACCCCTCCACTTT.

This clone was seen just once. The genes are TRBV4-1 and TRBJ1-6; TRBD1 matches at 8 bases. Germline V gene sequence: CDR1 MGHRA, CDR2 YSYEKL. The J segment lost 6 bases and the V segment lost 5 bases, leaving 12 bases of the junction unmatched. The length of the CDR3 is 17 residues. The CDR3 DNA reads TGCGCCAGCAGCGAAGGGGGCCCGGGACAGGCTAATTCACCCCTCCACTTT. Its protein product is CASSEGGPGQANSPLHF.

The chain combines TRBV13 with TRBJ2-7, with D possibly being TRBD2 (5 bases). Trimming took off 4 bases at V and 0 bases at J, with 10 bases between the two ends. CDR1 is PRHDT and CDR2 is FYEKMQ in the germline V gene (reference sequence). The CDR3 has 14 amino acids. This CDR3 is CASSSSGNSYEQYF. The DNA for the CDR3 is TGTGCCAGCAGCTCGTCGGGGAACTCCTACGAGCAGTACTTC. The full variable domain, completed using reference TRBV13 and TRBJ2-7, is AAGVIQSPRHLIKEKRETATLKCYPIPRHDTVYWYQQGPGQDPQFLISFYEKMQSDKGSIPDRFSAQQFSDYHSELNMSSLELGDSALYFCASSSSGNSYEQYFGPGTRLTVT.

J is TRBJ1-1 and V is TRBV29-1; 7 nucleotides align to TRBD1. Germline V gene sequence: CDR1 SQVTM, CDR2 ANQGSEA. This CDR3 comprises 13 residues. Trimming took 8 bases from V and 2 from J; bases not matched to a gene: 8. In DNA, the CDR3 is TGCAGCTTAGGACAGGATGGCAACACTGAAGCTTTCTTT. Its translation: CSLGQDGNTEAFF.

This rearrangement joins TRBV5-1 to TRBJ2-1, with D maybe TRBD2 (5 bases). CDR3 length: 13 residues. The germline V and J ends were trimmed by 0 bases and 7 bases, with 8 bases remaining between them. CDR1 and CDR2 from the germline V gene are SGHRS and YFSETQ. CDR3 DNA sequence: TGCGCCAGCAGCTTGGCCCCGGGGAATGAGCAGTTCTTC. It is translated as CASSLAPGNEQFF.

The V call is TRBV25-1, the J call TRBJ1-4; D gene ambiguous. Germline loops: CDR1 MGHDK, CDR2 SYGVNS. This CDR3 is 16 amino acids long. Trimming stripped 1 base from V and 7 bases from J, with 16 bases between. The CDR3 spells CASSEFFIREGEKLFF. For the CDR3, the DNA is TGTGCCAGCAGTGAATTCTTTATAAGGGAGGGTGAAAAACTGTTTTTT.

The chain uses TRBV9 and TRBJ2-1, with no clear D. CDR1 SGDLS and CDR2 YYNGEE come from the germline V gene. The CDR3 consists of 12 residues. V was trimmed by 0 bases and J by 5 bases, leaving 3 bases between them. The CDR3 protein is CASSVADNEQFF. The CDR3 region has the DNA TGTGCCAGCAGCGTAGCTGACAATGAGCAGTTCTTC.